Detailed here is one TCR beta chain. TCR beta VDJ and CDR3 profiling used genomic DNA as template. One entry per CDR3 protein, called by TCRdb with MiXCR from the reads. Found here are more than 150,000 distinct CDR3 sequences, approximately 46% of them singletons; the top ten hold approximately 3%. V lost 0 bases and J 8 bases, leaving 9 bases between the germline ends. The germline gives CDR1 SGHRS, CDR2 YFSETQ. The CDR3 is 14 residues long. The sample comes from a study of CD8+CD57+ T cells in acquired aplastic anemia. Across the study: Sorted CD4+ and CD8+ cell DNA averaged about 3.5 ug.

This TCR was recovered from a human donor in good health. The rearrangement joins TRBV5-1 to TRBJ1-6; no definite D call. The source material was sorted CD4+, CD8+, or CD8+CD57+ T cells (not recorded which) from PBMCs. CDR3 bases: TGCGCCAGCAGCTTGGGGAGATTGGATTCACCCCTCCACTTT. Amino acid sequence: CASSLGRLDSPLHF.